This TCR beta chain is from a study of blood T cell repertoires in COVID-19. As handled by the study authors: The authors estimated nucleated cell counts from reference gene primer amplification. Sequencing used immunoSEQ multiplex PCR; TCRdb keeps in-frame clones, though not all of them. V, J and clone size were drawn from that table, and D and trimming were deduced from the DNA. This sample has 70,000 to 100,000 clones, with approximately 90% found just once. This CDR3 comprises 14 residues. Germline lookup yields CDR1 MNHEY and CDR2 SVGEGT. The germline V and J ends were trimmed by 5 bases and 0 bases, with 11 bases remaining between them.

This receptor was taken from a man aged 55 to 69 with acute or convalescent COVID-19. The chain employs TRBV6-2 or TRBV6-3 and TRBJ2-7, with D perhaps TRBD2 (5 bases). Sequencing used peripheral blood. The chain's CDR3 is CASSPAESSYEQYF. CDR3 DNA: TGTGCCAGCAGTCCAGCGGAGAGCTCCTACGAGCAGTACTTC.